A few counts support the clone carrying this TCR beta chain. The sample originates from a study of T-cell memory formation after mild COVID-19. V was shortened by 5 bases and J by 7 bases, with 9 bases between the two germline ends. Looked up from germline, CDR1 is SNHLY and CDR2 is FYNNEI. The CDR3 is made up of 13 amino acids. TCRdb re-called the 5' RACE reads with MiXCR, one entry per CDR3 protein. The sample includes hundreds of thousands of distinct CDR3 sequences, 15% to 20% of them seen just once. The sequence was obtained from an adult woman who had mild COVID-19 (a few samples of this study predate the infection). Cell type and time point are not known. This chain joins TRBV2 and TRBJ1-6, with D tentatively TRBD1 (5 bases). Sequenced: PBMCs or a T cell subset sorted from them (not recorded which). CDR3 coding DNA: TGTGCCAGCAGTATGACAGAAAATTCACCCCTCCACTTT. It is translated as CASSMTENSPLHF.